One sample yielded the 24 T cell receptor beta chains listed below, sequenced in a study of memory CD4+ T cells and cytomegalovirus serostatus. The sort gate was single viable CD3+CD4+CD8-CD45RO+ cells for memory CD4+ T cells. Assay: immunoSEQ multiplex PCR; the TCRdb copy retains only in-frame clones and omits some. The profile shows tens of thousands of clones, 82% of them singletons. The sequenced material came from memory CD4+ T cells from blood. The receptors shown here come from an adult in good health and CMV-seronegative. Some clones in this sample may be carry-over from other donors' samples.

The sample holds one count of this clone. An end of the junction differs from the germline gene, which may be a read error. The CDR3 DNA reads TGTGCTAGCAGCATGGGGACTAGTGGCGTCAATGAGCAGTTCTTC. Its protein product is CASSMGTSGVNEQFF. The chain employs TRBV7-7 and TRBJ2-1; 8 bases match TRBD2. Per germline, CDR1 SSHAT and CDR2 FNYEAQ (reference sequence). The CDR3 is 15 amino acids.

V usage is TRBV6-5 and J usage is TRBJ1-2; no reliable D call. The CDR3 runs 15 residues. Germline CDR1 is MNHEY and CDR2 is SVGAGI. Trimming pared 2 bases from V and 0 bases from J, leaving 10 bases between. The DNA of the CDR3 is TGTGCCAGCAGTTACGGCCGACTAGCTAACTATGGCTACACCTTC. Amino acids: CASSYGRLANYGYTF.

The sample holds a few counts of this clone. The chain employs TRBV7-2 and TRBJ1-5; D unresolved. Germline CDR1 and CDR2: SGHTA and FQGNSA. The V end lost 1 base, the J end lost 0 bases, and 10 bases lay between the germline ends. CDR3 length: 16 residues. This CDR3 is CASSLEGSVSNQPQHF. Written as DNA, the CDR3 is TGTGCCAGCAGCTTAGAAGGGTCGGTTAGCAATCAGCCCCAGCATTTT.

In this sample, this clone turned up once. The chain recombines TRBV21-1 with TRBJ1-5; TRBD1, the table's D call, lacks a check against the DNA. TRBV21-1 is a documented pseudogene. The CDR3 loop spans 19 amino acids. CDR3 region: CASSNPPWGQPYSNQPQHF. The CDR3 DNA is TGTGCCAGCAGCAACCCACCTTGGGGGCAGCCTTATAGCAATCAGCCCCAGCATTTT.

V is TRBV28 and J is TRBJ2-1, with 7 bases fitting TRBD1. The CDR3 runs 11 residues. CDR1 is MDHEN, CDR2 SYDVKM, per germline. The V and J ends lost 6 bases and 9 bases, in that order; junction bases with no gene match: 2. The DNA of the CDR3 is TGTGCCAGCAGCGACAGGGCTGAGCAGTTCTTC. It specifies CASSDRAEQFF.

The sample holds one count of this clone. This chain joins TRBV4-2 and TRBJ2-3; 11 bases align to TRBD2. Trimming removed 3 bases from V and 1 base from J; junction bases left unmatched: 9. Germline V gene data show CDR1 as LGHNA and CDR2 as YNFKEQ. The CDR3 runs to 18 residues. Here the CDR3 reads CASSQPSGRTRGTDTQYF. In nucleotides, the CDR3 is TGTGCCAGCAGCCAGCCTAGCGGGAGGACCCGAGGCACAGATACGCAGTATTTT.

This chain uses TRBV6-5 with TRBJ2-1; D remains ambiguous. CDR1 and CDR2 from the germline V gene are MNHEY and SVGAGI. Trimming took 6 bases from V and 2 from J, leaving 14 bases between them. This CDR3 comprises 15 residues. The DNA for the CDR3 is TGTGCCAGCAGCTTAACTCCAACCGCCTACAATGAGCAGTTCTTC. Encoded protein: CASSLTPTAYNEQFF.

The rearrangement links TRBV2 to TRBJ2-7; the D is unclear. Trimming removed 6 bases at V and 4 bases at J, with 7 bases between. Germline lookup yields CDR1 SNHLY and CDR2 FYNNEI. The CDR3 has 11 residues. CDR3 DNA: TGTGCCAGCAGGGAGCATTACGAGCAGTACTTC. Protein: CASREHYEQYF.

The chain recombines TRBV30 with TRBJ2-5; D is unclear. This CDR3 region has 11 residues. Trimming stripped 5 bases from V and 7 bases from J, with 11 bases between. Germline V gene sequence: CDR1 GTSNPN, CDR2 SVGIG (reference sequence). The CDR3 region has the DNA TGTGCCTGGTCCAAAAGAGGGACCCAGTACTTC. Translated, it gives CAWSKRGTQYF.

This clone was recorded only once. The chain couples TRBV7-3 to TRBJ2-1, with D perhaps TRBD1 or TRBD2 (7 bases each). Germline assignment: CDR1 SGHTA and CDR2 FQGTGA. The V end lost 1 base, the J end lost 7 bases, and 14 bases lay between the germline ends. The CDR3 spans 15 residues. In DNA form, the CDR3 reads TGTGCCAGCAGCTTAAGTACAGGGGAGGGAAATGAGCAGTTCTTC. It specifies CASSLSTGEGNEQFF. Combining the CDR3 with reference TRBV7-3 and TRBJ2-1 gives the whole variable domain GAGVSQTPSNKVTEKGKYVELRCDPISGHTALYWYRQSLGQGPEFLIYFQGTGAADDSGLPNDRFFAVRPEGSVSTLKIQRTERGDSAVYLCASSLSTGEGNEQFFGPGTRLTVL.

The chain uses TRBV27 and TRBJ1-2, with D possibly TRBD1 on 5 matching bases. V shed 3 bases and J shed 7 bases, with 12 bases lying between them. Germline loops: CDR1 MNHEY, CDR2 SMNVEV (reference sequence). The length of the CDR3 is 13 residues. CDR3 loop: CASSLRQNLGYTF. The CDR3 DNA reads as TGTGCCAGCAGTTTGCGACAGAACCTTGGCTACACCTTC.

Remarks on this clone: At one end, the junction sequence differs from germline, possibly due to a read error. The genes are TRBV7-7 and TRBJ2-7; TRBD1 matches at 8 bases. Germline V gene sequence: CDR1 SSHAT, CDR2 FNYEAQ (reference sequence). The CDR3 runs to 15 residues. The CDR3 DNA reads as TGTGCTAGCAGCCCCGGACAGGGCGGCTCCTACGAGCAGTACTTC. Its translation: CASSPGQGGSYEQYF.

This clone was seen only a few times. This sequence joins TRBV29-1 and TRBJ1-1, with D perhaps TRBD1 (5 bases). Germline V gene data show CDR1 as SQVTM and CDR2 as ANQGSEA. The CDR3 is 10 amino acids. Trimming took 5 bases from V and 11 from J, leaving 12 bases between them. The CDR3 DNA is TGCAGCGTTATGGGGGTCGAGGCTTTCTTT. It translates to CSVMGVEAFF.

The count of this clone is one. Distinct nucleotide sequences in the sample also encode this CDR3. The chain links TRBV11-2 to TRBJ2-7; 9 nucleotides match TRBD2. Unmatched junction bases numbered 7, after V lost 6 bases and J lost 4 bases. Germline V gene lookup returns CDR1 SGHAT and CDR2 FQNNGV. CDR3 length: 14 amino acids. For the CDR3, the DNA is TGTGCCAGCAGTCGAGCGGGAGGCCAGTACGAGCAGTACTTC. Its translation: CASSRAGGQYEQYF. Full variable domain (outside the CDR3, taken from reference TRBV11-2 and TRBJ2-7): EAGVAQSPRYKIIEKRQSVAFWCNPISGHATLYWYQQILGQGPKLLIQFQNNGVVDDSQLPKDRFSAERLKGVDSTLKIQPAKLEDSAVYLCASSRAGGQYEQYFGPGTRLTVT.

The rearrangement joins TRBV4-1 to TRBJ2-7; D could derive from TRBD1 or TRBD2 (5 bases each). CDR1 is MGHRA, CDR2 YSYEKL, per germline. The CDR3 has 14 residues. The V gene lost 2 bases and the J gene lost 11 bases, with 19 bases spanning the gap. CDR3 coding DNA: TGCGCCAGCAGCCAACCGACGGTCGCCCGAGGGGAGTACTTC. It yields the protein CASSQPTVARGEYF.

The J gene is TRBJ1-5, the V gene TRBV13, with D uncertain. Per the germline V gene, CDR1 is PRHDT and CDR2 is FYEKMQ (reference sequence). The CDR3 totals 19 residues. Trimming cost V 0 bases and J 1 base, with 19 bases left between them. CDR3 sequence (DNA): TGTGCCAGCAGCTTAGGCAGTCCAAGGCGAGGTAACAGCAATCAGCCCCAGCATTTT. Translating gives CASSLGSPRRGNSNQPQHF. Filled out from reference TRBV13 and TRBJ1-5, the complete variable domain reads AAGVIQSPRHLIKEKRETATLKCYPIPRHDTVYWYQQGPGQDPQFLISFYEKMQSDKGSIPDRFSAQQFSDYHSELNMSSLELGDSALYFCASSLGSPRRGNSNQPQHFGDGTRLSIL.

The rearrangement links TRBV18 to TRBJ2-2, with 12 bases lining up with TRBD2. This CDR3 comprises 16 residues. Germline V lookup: CDR1 KGHSH, CDR2 LQKENI. V trimming: 3 bases; J trimming: 3 bases; junction bases outside the gene matches: 2. This CDR3 reads CASSPLAGGDTGELFF. The CDR3 bases are TGTGCCAGCTCACCTCTAGCGGGAGGGGACACCGGGGAGCTGTTTTTT.

The chain links TRBV5-1 to TRBJ2-7; 7 positions match TRBD2. Germline V gene data show CDR1 as SGHRS and CDR2 as YFSETQ. Trimming at V came to 1 base and at J to 6 bases, leaving 7 bases not matched to a gene. The CDR3 is made up of 14 amino acids. The CDR3 protein is CASSLSGGGGEQYF. In DNA form, the CDR3 reads TGCGCCAGCAGCTTGTCTGGCGGGGGAGGCGAGCAGTACTTC.

The J gene is TRBJ2-3, the V gene TRBV19, with a tentative D call TRBD2 (5 bases). Germline assignment: CDR1 LNHDA and CDR2 SQIVND (reference sequence). CDR3 size: 17 residues. V dropped 1 base and J dropped 1 base, with 15 bases sitting between them. CDR3 region: CASSIAAVAGGTDTQYF. As DNA, the CDR3 is TGTGCCAGTAGTATAGCAGCAGTGGCGGGTGGCACAGATACGCAGTATTTT.

This clone has only one observation. The chain's CDR3 is CASGTSGRVSDEQYF. CDR3 DNA sequence: TGCGCCAGCGGGACTAGCGGGAGGGTAAGCGACGAGCAGTACTTC. The gene calls are TRBV5-1 and TRBJ2-7, with TRBD2 matching over 16 bases. This CDR3 region has 15 residues. Germline V gene sequence: CDR1 SGHRS, CDR2 YFSETQ. After removal of 7 bases from V and 5 bases from J, the junction contained 6 bases not matched to a gene.

The gene calls are TRBV11-2 and TRBJ2-5; 8 bases map to TRBD2. CDR1 is SGHAT, CDR2 FQNNGV, per germline. This CDR3 region has 16 residues. V was pared by 3 bases and J by 5 bases, with 11 bases of the junction left unmatched. The CDR3 DNA reads TGTGCCAGCAGCTTTAGGTTCGCGGGGGGAATCGAGACCCAGTACTTC. Translation gives CASSFRFAGGIETQYF.

For the CDR3, the DNA is TGTGCCAGCAGCTTAACTCTCTTTGGGGTGGGGGAGCAGTACTTC. Protein: CASSLTLFGVGEQYF. The J gene is TRBJ2-7, the V gene TRBV7-2; D call uncertain. V lost 2 bases and J lost 7, with 18 bases in between. This CDR3 has 15 residues. The V gene's germline CDR1 is SGHTA and CDR2 FQGNSA.

This clone was counted a single time. The rearrangement links TRBV10-2 to TRBJ2-7; the match to TRBD2 covers 8 bases. CDR3 size: 18 residues. Germline trimming cut 7 bases from V and 1 base from J; bases unmatched to any gene: 18. From germline, CDR1 is WSHSY and CDR2 SAAADI. CDR3 in DNA: TGCGCCAGCAAAGGGAAAGAGGGACGGGAGGGCCTTTCCTACGAGCAGTACTTC. This translates into CASKGKEGREGLSYEQYF.

This sequence joins TRBV7-2 and TRBJ2-7; 9 bases fit TRBD2. Germline V gene lookup returns CDR1 SGHTA and CDR2 FQGNSA. The CDR3 loop spans 14 amino acids. Trimming removed 5 bases from V and 7 bases from J; junction bases left unmatched: 9. The CDR3 nucleotides are TGTGCCAGCAGCCAAGCGGGGGGTGCGGGAGAGCAGTACTTC. Translating it yields CASSQAGGAGEQYF.